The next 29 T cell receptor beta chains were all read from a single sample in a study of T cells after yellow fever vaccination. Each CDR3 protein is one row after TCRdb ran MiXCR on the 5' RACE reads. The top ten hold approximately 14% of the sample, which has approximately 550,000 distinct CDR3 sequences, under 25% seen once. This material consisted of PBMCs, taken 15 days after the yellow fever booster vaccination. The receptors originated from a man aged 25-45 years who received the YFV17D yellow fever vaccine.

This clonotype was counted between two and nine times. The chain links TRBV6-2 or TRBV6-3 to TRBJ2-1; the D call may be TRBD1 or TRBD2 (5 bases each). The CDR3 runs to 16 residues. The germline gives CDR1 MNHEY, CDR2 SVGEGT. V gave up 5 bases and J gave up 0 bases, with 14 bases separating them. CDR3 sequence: CASSDPGASSYNEQFF. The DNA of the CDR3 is TGTGCCAGCAGTGACCCCGGGGCAAGCTCCTACAATGAGCAGTTCTTC.

CDR3 protein: CSVFYHGTGTYEQYF. In DNA, the CDR3 is TGCAGCGTTTTCTACCACGGGACAGGGACCTACGAGCAGTACTTC. The J gene is TRBJ2-7, the V gene TRBV29-1; 9 nucleotides agree with TRBD1. Per germline, CDR1 SQVTM and CDR2 ANQGSEA. Trimming removed 5 bases from V and 2 bases from J; junction bases left unmatched: 10. CDR3 length equals 15 residues.

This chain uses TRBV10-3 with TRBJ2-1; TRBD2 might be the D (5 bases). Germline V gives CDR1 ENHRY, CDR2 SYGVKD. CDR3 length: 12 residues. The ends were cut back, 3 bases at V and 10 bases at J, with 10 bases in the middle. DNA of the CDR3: TGTGCCATCAGTGAAATCGGGGTAGAGCAGTTCTTC. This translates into CAISEIGVEQFF.

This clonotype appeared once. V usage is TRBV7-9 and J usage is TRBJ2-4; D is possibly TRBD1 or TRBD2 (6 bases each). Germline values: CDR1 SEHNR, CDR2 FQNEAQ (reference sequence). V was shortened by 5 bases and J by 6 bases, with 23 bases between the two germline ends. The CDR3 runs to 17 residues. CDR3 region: CASSPPPHGKGGNIQYF. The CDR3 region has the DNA TGTGCCAGCAGCCCTCCTCCGCACGGAAAGGGGGGAAACATTCAGTACTTC.

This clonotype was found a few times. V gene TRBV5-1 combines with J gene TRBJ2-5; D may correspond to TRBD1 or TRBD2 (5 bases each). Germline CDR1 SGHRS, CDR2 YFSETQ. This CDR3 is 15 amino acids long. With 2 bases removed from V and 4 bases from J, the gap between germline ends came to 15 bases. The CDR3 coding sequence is TGCGCCAGCAGCTTAGACAAGCTGAGGGGAGAGACCCAGTACTTC. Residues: CASSLDKLRGETQYF.

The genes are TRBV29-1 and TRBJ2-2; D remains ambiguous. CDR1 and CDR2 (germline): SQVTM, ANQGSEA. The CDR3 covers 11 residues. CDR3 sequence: CSIVWVGELFF. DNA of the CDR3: TGCTCTATAGTCTGGGTCGGGGAGCTGTTTTTT.

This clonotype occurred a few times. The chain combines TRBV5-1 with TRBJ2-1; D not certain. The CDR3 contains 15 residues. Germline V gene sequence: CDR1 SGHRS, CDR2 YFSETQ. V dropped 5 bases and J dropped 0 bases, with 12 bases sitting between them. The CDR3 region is CASRGLADSYNEQFF. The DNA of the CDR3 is TGCGCCAGCAGGGGCCTCGCGGACTCCTACAATGAGCAGTTCTTC.

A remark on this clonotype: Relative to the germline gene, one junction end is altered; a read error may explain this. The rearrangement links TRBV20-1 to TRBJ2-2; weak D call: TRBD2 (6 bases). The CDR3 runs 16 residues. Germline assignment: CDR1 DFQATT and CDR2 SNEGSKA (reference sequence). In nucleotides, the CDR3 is TGCTGTGCTAGAGATCGGAGACTAGGGAACACCGGGGAGCTGTTTTTT. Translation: CCARDRRLGNTGELFF.

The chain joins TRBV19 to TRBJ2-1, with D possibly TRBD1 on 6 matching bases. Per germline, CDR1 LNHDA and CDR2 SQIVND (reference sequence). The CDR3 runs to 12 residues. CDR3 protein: CELGTIYNEQFF. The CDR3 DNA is TGTGAATTGGGGACAATCTACAATGAGCAGTTCTTC.

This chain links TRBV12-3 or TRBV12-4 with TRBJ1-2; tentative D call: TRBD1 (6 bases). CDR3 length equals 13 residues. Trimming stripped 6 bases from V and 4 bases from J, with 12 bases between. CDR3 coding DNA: TGTGCCAGCAGCTACAGGGCGCCCTATGGCTACACCTTC. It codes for CASSYRAPYGYTF.

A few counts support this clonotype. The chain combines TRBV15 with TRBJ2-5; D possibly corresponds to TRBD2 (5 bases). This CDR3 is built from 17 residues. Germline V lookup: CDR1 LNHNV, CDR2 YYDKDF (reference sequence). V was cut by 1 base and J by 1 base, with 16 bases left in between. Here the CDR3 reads CATSRGSGKGSQETQYF. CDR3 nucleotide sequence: TGTGCCACCAGCAGAGGATCGGGGAAAGGGAGCCAAGAGACCCAGTACTTC.

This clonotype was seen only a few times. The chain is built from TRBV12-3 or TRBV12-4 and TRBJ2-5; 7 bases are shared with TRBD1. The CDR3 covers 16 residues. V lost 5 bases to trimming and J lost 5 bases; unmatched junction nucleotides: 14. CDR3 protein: CASSRTDTGARETQYF. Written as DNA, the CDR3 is TGTGCCAGCAGTCGGACTGACACAGGGGCGAGGGAGACCCAGTACTTC.

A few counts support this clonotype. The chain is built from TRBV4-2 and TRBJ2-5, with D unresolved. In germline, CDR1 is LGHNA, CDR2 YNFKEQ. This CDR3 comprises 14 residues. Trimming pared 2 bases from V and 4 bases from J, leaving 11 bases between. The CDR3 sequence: CASSQSTGRETQYF. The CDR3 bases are TGTGCCAGCAGCCAATCCACCGGAAGAGAGACCCAGTACTTC.

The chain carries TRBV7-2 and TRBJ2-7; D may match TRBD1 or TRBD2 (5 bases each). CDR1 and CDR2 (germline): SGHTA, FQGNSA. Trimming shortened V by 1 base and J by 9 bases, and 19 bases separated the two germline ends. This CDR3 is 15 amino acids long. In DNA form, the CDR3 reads TGTGCCAGCAGCTTAGTTAGAGGGGTCGGTGGAGTGCAGTACTTC. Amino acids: CASSLVRGVGGVQYF.

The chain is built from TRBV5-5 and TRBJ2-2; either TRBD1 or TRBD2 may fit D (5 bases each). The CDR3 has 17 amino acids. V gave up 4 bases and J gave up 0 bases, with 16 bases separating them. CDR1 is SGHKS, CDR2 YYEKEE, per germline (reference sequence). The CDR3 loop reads CASSLRFGGTNTGELFF. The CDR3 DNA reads TGTGCCAGCAGCCTGAGATTTGGGGGAACGAACACCGGGGAGCTGTTTTTT.

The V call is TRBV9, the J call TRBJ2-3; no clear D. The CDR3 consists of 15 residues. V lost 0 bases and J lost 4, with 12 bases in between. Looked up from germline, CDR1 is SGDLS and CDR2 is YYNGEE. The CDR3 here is CASSVEAQAPDTQYF. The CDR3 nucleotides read TGTGCCAGCAGCGTAGAGGCCCAGGCCCCAGATACGCAGTATTTT.

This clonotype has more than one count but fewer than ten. Here the CDR3 DNA reads TGCAGCGCCAGGACAAACGAGCAGTACTTC. Amino acid sequence: CSARTNEQYF. The chain employs TRBV29-1 and TRBJ2-7, with D possibly TRBD1 on 5 matching bases. The length of the CDR3 is 10 residues. Trimming removed 7 bases from V and 5 bases from J, with 9 bases in between. Per the germline V gene, CDR1 is SQVTM and CDR2 is ANQGSEA.

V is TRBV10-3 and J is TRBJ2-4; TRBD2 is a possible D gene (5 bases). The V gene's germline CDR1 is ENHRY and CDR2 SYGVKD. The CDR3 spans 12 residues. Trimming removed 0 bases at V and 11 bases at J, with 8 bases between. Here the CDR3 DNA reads TGTGCCATCAGTGAGTCAGGGAGACTTCAGTACTTC. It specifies CAISESGRLQYF.

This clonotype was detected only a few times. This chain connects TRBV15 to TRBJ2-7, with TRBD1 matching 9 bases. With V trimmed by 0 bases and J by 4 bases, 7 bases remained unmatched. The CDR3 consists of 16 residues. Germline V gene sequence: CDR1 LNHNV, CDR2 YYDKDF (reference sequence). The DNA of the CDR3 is TGTGCCACCAGCAGAGATTTCGGGACAGGGTCGTACGAGCAGTACTTC. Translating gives CATSRDFGTGSYEQYF.

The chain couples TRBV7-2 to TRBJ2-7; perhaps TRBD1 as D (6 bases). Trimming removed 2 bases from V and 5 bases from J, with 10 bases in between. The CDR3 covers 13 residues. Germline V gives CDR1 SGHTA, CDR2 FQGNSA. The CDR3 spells CASSLSPGDEQYF. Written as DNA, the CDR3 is TGTGCCAGCAGCTTATCCCCAGGGGACGAGCAGTACTTC. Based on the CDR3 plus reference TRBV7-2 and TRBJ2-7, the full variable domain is GAGVSQSPSNKVTEKGKDVELRCDPISGHTALYWYRQSLGQGLEFLIYFQGNSAPDKSGLPSDRFSAERTGGSVSTLTIQRTQQEDSAVYLCASSLSPGDEQYFGPGTRLTVT.

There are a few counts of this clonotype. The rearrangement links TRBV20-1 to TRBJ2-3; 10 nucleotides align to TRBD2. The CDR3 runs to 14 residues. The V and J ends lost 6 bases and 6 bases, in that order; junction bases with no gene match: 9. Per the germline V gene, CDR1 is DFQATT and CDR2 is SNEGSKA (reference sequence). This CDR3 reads CSARSAGGPDTQYF. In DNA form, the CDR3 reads TGCAGTGCCCGTTCAGCGGGAGGGCCGGATACGCAGTATTTT.

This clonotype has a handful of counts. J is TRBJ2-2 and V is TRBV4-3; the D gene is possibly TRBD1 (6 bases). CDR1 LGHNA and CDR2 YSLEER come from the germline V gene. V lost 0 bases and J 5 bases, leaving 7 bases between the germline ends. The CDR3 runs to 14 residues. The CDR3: CASSQDTGTGELFF. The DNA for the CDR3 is TGCGCCAGCAGCCAAGATACAGGGACCGGGGAGCTGTTTTTT.

CDR3 sequence: CASTKTGTYEQYF. CDR3 coding DNA: TGTGCCAGCACTAAGACAGGAACCTACGAGCAGTACTTC. The chain joins TRBV6-1 to TRBJ2-7; D perhaps matches TRBD1 (6 bases). This CDR3 region has 13 residues. The ends were cut back, 7 bases at V and 2 bases at J, with 12 bases in the middle. Germline CDR1 and CDR2: MNHNS and SASEGT.

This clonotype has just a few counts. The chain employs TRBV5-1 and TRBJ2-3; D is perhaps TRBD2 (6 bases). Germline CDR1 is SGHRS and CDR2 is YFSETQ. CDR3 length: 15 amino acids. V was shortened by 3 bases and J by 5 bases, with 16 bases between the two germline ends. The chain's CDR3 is CASSSVLAGRDTQYF. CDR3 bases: TGCGCCAGCAGCTCGGTACTCGCGGGAAGAGATACGCAGTATTTT.

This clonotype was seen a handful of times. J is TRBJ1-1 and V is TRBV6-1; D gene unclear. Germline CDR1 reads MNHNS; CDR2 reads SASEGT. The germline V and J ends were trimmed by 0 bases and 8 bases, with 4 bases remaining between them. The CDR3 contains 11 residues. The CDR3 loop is CASSEAREAFF. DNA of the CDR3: TGTGCCAGCAGTGAAGCTCGAGAAGCTTTCTTT.

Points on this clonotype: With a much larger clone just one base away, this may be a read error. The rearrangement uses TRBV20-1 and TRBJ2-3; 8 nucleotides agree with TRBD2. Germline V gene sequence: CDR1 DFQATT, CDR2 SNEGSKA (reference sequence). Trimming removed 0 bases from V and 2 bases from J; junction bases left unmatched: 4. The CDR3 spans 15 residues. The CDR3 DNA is TGCAGTGCTAGAGAACTTAGCGGGAACACAGATACGCAGTATTTT. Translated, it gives CSARELSGNTDTQYF.

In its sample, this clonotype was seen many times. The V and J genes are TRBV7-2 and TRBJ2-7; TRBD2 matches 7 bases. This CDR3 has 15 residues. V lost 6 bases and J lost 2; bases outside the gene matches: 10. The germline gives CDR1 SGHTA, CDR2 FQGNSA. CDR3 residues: CASSPGGTTTYEQYF. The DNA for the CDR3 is TGTGCCAGCAGTCCTGGGGGGACTACCACCTACGAGCAGTACTTC.

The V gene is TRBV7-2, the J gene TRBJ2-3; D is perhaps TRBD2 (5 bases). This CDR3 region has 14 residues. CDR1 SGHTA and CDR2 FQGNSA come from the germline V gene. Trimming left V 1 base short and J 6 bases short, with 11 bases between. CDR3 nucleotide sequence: TGTGCCAGCAGCTTAGTTAGCGCTAGGGATACGCAGTATTTT. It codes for CASSLVSARDTQYF. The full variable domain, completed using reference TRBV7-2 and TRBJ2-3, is GAGVSQSPSNKVTEKGKDVELRCDPISGHTALYWYRQSLGQGLEFLIYFQGNSAPDKSGLPSDRFSAERTGGSVSTLTIQRTQQEDSAVYLCASSLVSARDTQYFGPGTRLTVL.

CDR3 amino acids: CASSATALAGDYNEQFF. CDR3 DNA: TGTGCCAGCAGCGCCACAGCCCTGGCGGGAGACTACAATGAGCAGTTCTTC. The chain employs TRBV7-6 and TRBJ2-1; the match to TRBD2 covers 7 bases. CDR1 is SGHVS, CDR2 FNYEAQ, per germline. V was clipped by 5 bases and J by 3 bases; unmatched bases: 13. The CDR3 length is 17 residues.